The 12 T cell receptor beta chains listed next were all sequenced from one sample in a study of T cell changes during pregnancy in multiple sclerosis. Some clones are missing from TCRdb's copy, which holds only in-frame ones; the method was immunoSEQ multiplex PCR. The sample holds about 59,000 clones, approximately 92% seen once. Sequenced here: CD4+ T cells from peripheral blood mononuclear cells, sampled before pregnancy. Receptor source: a female donor with multiple sclerosis, enrolled in a pregnancy study.

The V gene is TRBV7-2, the J gene TRBJ2-3; TRBD2 is a possible D gene (5 bases). CDR3 length equals 14 residues. CDR1 and CDR2 from the germline V gene are SGHTA and FQGNSA. V was trimmed by 1 base and J by 0 bases, leaving 5 bases between them. As DNA, the CDR3 is TGTGCCAGCAGCTTAGGGACTAGCACAGATACGCAGTATTTT. It codes for CASSLGTSTDTQYF.

The chain uses TRBV6-4 and TRBJ2-1; TRBD2 matches 7 bases. V shed 6 bases, J shed 5 bases, and the junction held 10 bases outside the gene matches. The V gene's germline CDR1 is MRHNA and CDR2 SNTAGT. The CDR3 totals 15 residues. CDR3 amino acids: CASSGGGAGDNEQFF. Written as DNA, the CDR3 is TGTGCCAGCAGCGGGGGAGGGGCGGGGGACAATGAGCAGTTCTTC.

This chain links TRBV6-6 with TRBJ2-3; a weak D match, TRBD1 (8 bases). CDR1 and CDR2 from the germline V gene are MNHNY and SVGAGI (reference sequence). The CDR3 has 14 residues. Deletions cut 10 bases from V and 3 bases from J, with 17 bases between. The CDR3 sequence: CATSGTGGTDTQYF. CDR3 coding DNA: TGTGCCACCAGCGGGACAGGCGGTACAGATACGCAGTATTTT.

The chain employs TRBV11-3 and TRBJ2-7, with a tentative D call TRBD2 (6 bases). The CDR3 covers 13 residues. Looked up from germline, CDR1 is SGHNT and CDR2 is YENEEA. V was pared by 4 bases and J by 7 bases, with 14 bases between. As DNA, the CDR3 is TGTGCCAGCAGCTCGGGCCCAGGGAGGGAGCAGTACTTC. Translation: CASSSGPGREQYF.

The gene calls are TRBV29-1 and TRBJ2-1; 7 nucleotides match TRBD2. The CDR3 extends over 15 amino acids. Germline V lookup: CDR1 SQVTM, CDR2 ANQGSEA. Germline trimming cut 6 bases from V and 5 bases from J; bases unmatched to any gene: 13. The CDR3 loop reads CSVGVRLADNNEQFF. As DNA, the CDR3 is TGCAGCGTGGGGGTAAGGCTAGCGGACAACAATGAGCAGTTCTTC.

The chain recombines TRBV28 with TRBJ2-2; no definite D call. Germline V gene sequence: CDR1 MDHEN, CDR2 SYDVKM. V was pared by 3 bases and J by 4 bases, with 9 bases between. This CDR3 comprises 14 residues. This CDR3 reads CASSLGVSTGELFF. Here the CDR3 DNA reads TGTGCCAGCAGTTTGGGCGTCAGCACCGGGGAGCTGTTTTTT.

This chain connects TRBV7-2 to TRBJ2-7; the match to TRBD1 covers 7 bases. The CDR3 covers 14 residues. After removal of 6 bases from V and 2 bases from J, the junction contained 7 bases not matched to a gene. The germline V gene has CDR1 SGHTA and CDR2 FQGNSA. In nucleotides, the CDR3 is TGTGCCAGCAGAGAGACAGGGAAGGCCTACGAGCAGTACTTC. It translates to CASRETGKAYEQYF.

This chain uses TRBV2 with TRBJ2-7; D may be TRBD1 (6 bases). CDR1 is SNHLY, CDR2 FYNNEI, per germline. CDR3 size: 12 residues. V was cut by 6 bases and J by 5 bases, with 11 bases left in between. Here the CDR3 reads CASRLYRDEQYF. In DNA form, the CDR3 reads TGTGCCAGCAGATTATACAGGGACGAGCAGTACTTC.

This clone was recorded once. V is TRBV28 and J is TRBJ1-1, with D uncertain. Trimming removed 1 base from V and 2 bases from J, with 8 bases in between. CDR3 length equals 14 residues. The germline V gene encodes CDR1 MDHEN and CDR2 SYDVKM. The CDR3 bases are TGTGCCAGCAGTTTATTGCCAGGAAACACTGAAGCTTTCTTT. Translating gives CASSLLPGNTEAFF.

This clone showed up just once. This chain links TRBV2 with TRBJ2-1; TRBD2 matches at 8 bases. The CDR3 loop spans 14 amino acids. V dropped 9 bases and J dropped 0; count of bases not matched to a gene: 4. From germline, CDR1 is SNHLY and CDR2 FYNNEI. The CDR3 nucleotides read TGTGCCAGGTCCAGCGGGAGCTCCTACAATGAGCAGTTCTTC. Translation: CARSSGSSYNEQFF.

The chain has TRBV15 and TRBJ1-5; TRBD1 is a possible D gene (6 bases). V dropped 0 bases and J dropped 4 bases, with 19 bases sitting between them. CDR1 is LNHNV and CDR2 is YYDKDF in the germline V gene (reference sequence). The CDR3 contains 18 residues. The CDR3 DNA is TGTGCCACCAGCAGAGATTTGGGGGGGCAGGGCTCGAATCAGCCCCAGCATTTT. It codes for CATSRDLGGQGSNQPQHF.

The chain couples TRBV7-2 to TRBJ2-2; D is perhaps TRBD1 (7 bases). V lost 1 base and J lost 4, with 13 bases in between. CDR1 and CDR2 (germline): SGHTA, FQGNSA. CDR3 size: 16 residues. The CDR3 nucleotides read TGTGCCAGCAGCTTAGAGAGCAGGGGGGTCACCGGGGAGCTGTTTTTT. This translates into CASSLESRGVTGELFF.